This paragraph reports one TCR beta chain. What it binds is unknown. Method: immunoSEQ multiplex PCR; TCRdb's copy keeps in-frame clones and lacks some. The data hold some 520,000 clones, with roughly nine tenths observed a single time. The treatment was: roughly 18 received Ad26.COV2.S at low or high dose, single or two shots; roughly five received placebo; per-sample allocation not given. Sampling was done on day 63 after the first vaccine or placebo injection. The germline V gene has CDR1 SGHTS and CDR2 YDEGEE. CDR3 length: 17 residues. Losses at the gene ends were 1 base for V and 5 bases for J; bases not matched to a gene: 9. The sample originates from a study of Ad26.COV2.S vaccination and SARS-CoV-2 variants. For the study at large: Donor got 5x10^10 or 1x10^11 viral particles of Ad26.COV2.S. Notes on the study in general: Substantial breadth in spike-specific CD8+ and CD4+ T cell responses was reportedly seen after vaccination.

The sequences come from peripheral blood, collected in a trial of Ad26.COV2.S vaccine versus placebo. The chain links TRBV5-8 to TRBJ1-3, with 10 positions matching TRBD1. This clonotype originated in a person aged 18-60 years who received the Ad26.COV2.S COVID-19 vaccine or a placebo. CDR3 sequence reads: CASSLRGQGVGRNTIYF. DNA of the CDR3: TGTGCCAGCAGCTTGCGTGGACAGGGGGTTGGGAGAAACACCATATATTTT. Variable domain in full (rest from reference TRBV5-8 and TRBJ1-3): EAGVTQSPTHLIKTRGQQATLRCSPISGHTSVYWYQQALGLGLQFLLWYDEGEERNRGNFPPRFSGRQFPNYSSELNVNALELEDSALYLCASSLRGQGVGRNTIYFGEGSWLTVV.